This T cell receptor beta chain came from a study of shared clonotypes between healthy human individuals. Data came from immunoSEQ multiplex PCR; TCRdb stores just in-frame clones and leaves some out. The sample records about 2.3 million clones, under 95% being singletons. Germline CDR1 is LNHDA and CDR2 is SQIVND (reference sequence). CDR3 length equals 15 residues. Trimming removed 7 bases at V and 4 bases at J, with 17 bases between. The sequenced sample was naive CD4+ T cells from PBMCs. Specified subset: CD45RA+ positively selected. This sequence originates from a man between 18 and 29 years old in good health. Some clones in this sample may be carry-over from other donors' samples. J is TRBJ2-1 and V is TRBV19; maybe TRBD1 (5 bases). The CDR3 sequence: CASIPNQGRYNEQFF. CDR3 DNA: TGTGCCAGTATACCTAATCAGGGTCGATACAATGAGCAGTTCTTC.